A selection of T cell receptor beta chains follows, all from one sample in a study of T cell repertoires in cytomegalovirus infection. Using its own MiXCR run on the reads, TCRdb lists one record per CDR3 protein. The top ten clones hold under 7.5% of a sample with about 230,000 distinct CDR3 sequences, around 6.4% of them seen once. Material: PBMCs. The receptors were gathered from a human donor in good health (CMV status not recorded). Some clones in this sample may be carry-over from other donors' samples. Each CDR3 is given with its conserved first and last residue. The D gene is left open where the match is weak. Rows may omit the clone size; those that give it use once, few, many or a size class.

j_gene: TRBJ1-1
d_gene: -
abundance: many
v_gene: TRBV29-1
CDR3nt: TGCAGCGTCCTAGAAAACACTGAAGCTTTCTTT
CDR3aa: CSVLENTEAFF

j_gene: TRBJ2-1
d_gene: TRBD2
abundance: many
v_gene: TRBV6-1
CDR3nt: TGTGCCAGCAGAGGACTAGCGGGGGGGCGAAATGAGCAGTTCTTC
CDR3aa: CASRGLAGGRNEQFF

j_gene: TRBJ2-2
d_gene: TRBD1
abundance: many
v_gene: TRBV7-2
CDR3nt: TGTGCCAGCAGCCTGGGACAGGGTCCCGGGGAGCTGTTTTTT
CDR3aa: CASSLGQGPGELFF

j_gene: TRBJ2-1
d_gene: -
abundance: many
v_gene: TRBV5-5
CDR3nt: TGTGCCAGCAGCTTGAGCCCCTCGGCCTACAATGAGCAGTTCTTC
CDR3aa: CASSLSPSAYNEQFF

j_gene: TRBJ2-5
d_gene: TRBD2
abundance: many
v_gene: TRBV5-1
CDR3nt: TGCGCCAGCAGCTTTGGGGAGGGCGCAGAGACCCAGTACTTC
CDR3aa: CASSFGEGAETQYF

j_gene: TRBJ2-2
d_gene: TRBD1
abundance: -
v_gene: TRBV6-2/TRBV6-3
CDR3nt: TGTGCCAGCATCCCAGTCGGGACAGCGAACACCGGGGAGCTGTTTTTT
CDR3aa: CASIPVGTANTGELFF

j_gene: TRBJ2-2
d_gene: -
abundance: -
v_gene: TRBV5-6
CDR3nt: TGTGCCAGCAGCTTAATCCCTCGGGGGCCTTCTGACGCCGGGGAGCTGTTTTTT
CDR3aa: CASSLIPRGPSDAGELFF

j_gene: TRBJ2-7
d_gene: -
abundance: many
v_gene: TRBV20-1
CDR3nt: TGCAGTGCTGCCCCCAAACTTGGATACGAGCAGTACTTC
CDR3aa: CSAAPKLGYEQYF

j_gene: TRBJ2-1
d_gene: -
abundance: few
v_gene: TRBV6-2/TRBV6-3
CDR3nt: TGTGCCAGCAAGGATTTGGGGGCGATCTCCTACAATGAGCAGTTCTTC
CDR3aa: CASKDLGAISYNEQFF

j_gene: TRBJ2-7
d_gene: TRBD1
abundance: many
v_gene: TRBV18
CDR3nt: TGTGCCAGCTCACTATTACCGGGACAGAGCTCCTACGAGCAGTACTTC
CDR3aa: CASSLLPGQSSYEQYF

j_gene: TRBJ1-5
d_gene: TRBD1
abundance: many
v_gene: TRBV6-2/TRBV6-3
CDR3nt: TGTGCCAGCAGTTACCGGGCACAGGGGGCATATCAGCCCCAGCATTTT
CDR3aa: CASSYRAQGAYQPQHF

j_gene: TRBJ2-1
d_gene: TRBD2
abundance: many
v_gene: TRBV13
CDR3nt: TGTGCCAGCAGCTCCGGGACTAGCGGGGGGAGCTCCTACAATGAGCAGTTCTTC
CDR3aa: CASSSGTSGGSSYNEQFF

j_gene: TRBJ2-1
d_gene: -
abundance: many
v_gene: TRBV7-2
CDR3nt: TGTGCCAGCAGCTCCTACCCGGGGGCCGACAATGAGCAGTTCTTC
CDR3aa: CASSSYPGADNEQFF

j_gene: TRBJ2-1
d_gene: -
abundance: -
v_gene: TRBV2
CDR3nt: TGTGCCAGCTGGGGCAACGAGCAGTTCTTC
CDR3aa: CASWGNEQFF

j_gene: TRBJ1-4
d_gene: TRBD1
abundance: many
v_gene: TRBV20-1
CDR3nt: TGCAGTGCCTATGACAGGGGGGGTGAAAAACTGTTTTTT
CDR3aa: CSAYDRGGEKLFF

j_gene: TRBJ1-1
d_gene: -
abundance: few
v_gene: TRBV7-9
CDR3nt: TGTGCCAGCAACCCCTCCCTCGGGCAGTGGAACACTGAAGCTTTCTTT
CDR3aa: CASNPSLGQWNTEAFF

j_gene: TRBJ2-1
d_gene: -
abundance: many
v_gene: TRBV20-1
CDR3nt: TGCAGTGCCCTGCTCAGGGATGAGCAGTTCTTC
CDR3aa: CSALLRDEQFF

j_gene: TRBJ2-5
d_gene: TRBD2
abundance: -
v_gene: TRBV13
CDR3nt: TGTGCCAGCAGCTCCCGAGGTAGCGGGGGGTGGCAAGAGACCCAGTACTTC
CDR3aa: CASSSRGSGGWQETQYF

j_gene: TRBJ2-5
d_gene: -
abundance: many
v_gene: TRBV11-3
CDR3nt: TGTGCCAGCAGCCCGGACTCCCAAGAGACCCAGTACTTC
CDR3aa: CASSPDSQETQYF

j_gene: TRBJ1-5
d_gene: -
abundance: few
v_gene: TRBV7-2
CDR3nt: TGTGCCAGCAGCTTAGCGAAATTTGGCCAGGTCTTAAGGAATCAGCCCCAGCATTTT
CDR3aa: CASSLAKFGQVLRNQPQHF

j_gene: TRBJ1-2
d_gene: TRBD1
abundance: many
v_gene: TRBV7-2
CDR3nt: TGTGCCAGCAGCTTATTAGGGGGCGCAGTAAGTGGCTACACCTTC
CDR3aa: CASSLLGGAVSGYTF

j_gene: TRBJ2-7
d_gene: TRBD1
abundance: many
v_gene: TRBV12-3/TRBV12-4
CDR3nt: TGTGCCAGCAGTTTTACCCTCACGACAGGGGACGAGCAGTACTTC
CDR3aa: CASSFTLTTGDEQYF

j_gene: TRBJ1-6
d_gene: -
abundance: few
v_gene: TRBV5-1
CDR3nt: TGCGCCAGCAAGGACTCCCGTAATTCACCCCTCCACTTT
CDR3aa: CASKDSRNSPLHF

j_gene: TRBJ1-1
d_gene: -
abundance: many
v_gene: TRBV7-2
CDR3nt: TGTGCCAGCAGCCCAGGACAGATCACCACCGCAGCTTTCTTT
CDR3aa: CASSPGQITTAAFF

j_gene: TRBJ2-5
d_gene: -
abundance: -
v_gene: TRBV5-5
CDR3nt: TGTGCCAGCAGCCTAAGGGGGGGTATGATCCAAGAGACCCAGTACTTC
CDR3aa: CASSLRGGMIQETQYF

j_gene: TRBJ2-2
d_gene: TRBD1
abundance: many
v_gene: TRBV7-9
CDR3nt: TGTGCCAGCAGCTCAGACAGGGTCAACACCGGGGAGCTGTTTTTT
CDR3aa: CASSSDRVNTGELFF

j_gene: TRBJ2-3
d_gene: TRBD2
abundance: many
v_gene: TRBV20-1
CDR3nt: TGCAGTGCCAGGGTAGCGGGGAGGACAGATACGCAGTATTTT
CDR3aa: CSARVAGRTDTQYF

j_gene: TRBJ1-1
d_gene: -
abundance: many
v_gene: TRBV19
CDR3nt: TGTGCCAGTAGTCGCCCGTGGACTGAAGCTTTCTTT
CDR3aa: CASSRPWTEAFF

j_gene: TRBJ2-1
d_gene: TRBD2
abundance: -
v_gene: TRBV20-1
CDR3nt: TGCAGTGCCGCGACTAGCCCTAACAATGAGCAGTTCTTC
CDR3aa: CSAATSPNNEQFF

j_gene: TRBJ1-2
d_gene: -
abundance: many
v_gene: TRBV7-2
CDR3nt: TGTGCCAGCAGCTTCAACGATAGGGGCTACACCTTC
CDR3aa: CASSFNDRGYTF

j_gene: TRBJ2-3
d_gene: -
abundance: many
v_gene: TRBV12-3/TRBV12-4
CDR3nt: TGTGCCAGCAGTTTAGGGACTTTAACAGATACGCAGTATTTT
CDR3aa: CASSLGTLTDTQYF

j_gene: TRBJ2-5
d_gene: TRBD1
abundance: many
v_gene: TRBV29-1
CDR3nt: TGCAGCGTTGAAGATGGACAGGGAACCCGGGGAGAGACCCAGTACTTC
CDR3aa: CSVEDGQGTRGETQYF

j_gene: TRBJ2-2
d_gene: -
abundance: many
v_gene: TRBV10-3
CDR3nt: TGTGCCACAGGGGGGCAGGGAGGTACCGGGGAGCTGTTTTTT
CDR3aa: CATGGQGGTGELFF

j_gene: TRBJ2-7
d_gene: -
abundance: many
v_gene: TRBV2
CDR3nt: TGTGCCAGCAGTCAGGACAGCTACTACGAGCAGTACTTC
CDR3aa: CASSQDSYYEQYF

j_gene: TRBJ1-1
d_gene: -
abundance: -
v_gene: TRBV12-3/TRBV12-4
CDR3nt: TGTGCCAGCAGCACGGGCCCCAGACCGGGGAACACTGAAGCTTTCTTT
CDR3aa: CASSTGPRPGNTEAFF

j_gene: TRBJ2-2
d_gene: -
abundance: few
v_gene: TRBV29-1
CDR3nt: TGCAGCGTTGCCTGGGCGGCCGGGGAGCTGTTTTTT
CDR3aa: CSVAWAAGELFF

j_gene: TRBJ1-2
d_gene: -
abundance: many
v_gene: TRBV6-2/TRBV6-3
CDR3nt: TGTGCCAGCAGTCCCTGGACAACCTATGGCTACACCTTC
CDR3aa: CASSPWTTYGYTF

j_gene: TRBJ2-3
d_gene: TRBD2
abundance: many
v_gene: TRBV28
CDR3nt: TGTGCCAGCGGACTAGCGGGGGGGTTGGGTACGCAGTATTTT
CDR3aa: CASGLAGGLGTQYF

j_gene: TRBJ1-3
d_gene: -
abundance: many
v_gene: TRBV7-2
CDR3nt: TGTGCCAGCAGCTTATGGGCGAGCTCTGGAAACACCATATATTTT
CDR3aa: CASSLWASSGNTIYF

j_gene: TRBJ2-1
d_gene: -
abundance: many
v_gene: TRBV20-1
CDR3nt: TGCAGTGCTAGAGCTGCGGGGGCAAGCTCCTACAATGAGCAGTTCTTC
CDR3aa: CSARAAGASSYNEQFF